The clone carrying this TCR beta chain was seen repeatedly, ten times or more. Antigen unknown. These data belong to a study of breast tumors, draining lymph nodes, adjacent tissues. Study conclusions and caveats: Tumor and nontumor repertoires were significantly more similar in luminal-like than in basal-like breast cancer.

Germline loops: CDR1 ENHRY, CDR2 SYGVKD. The CDR3 runs 15 residues. V shed 6 bases, J shed 2 bases, and the junction held 9 bases outside the gene matches. Axillary draining lymph nodes of breast cancer patients supplied the node samples. TCRdb re-analysed the multiplex PCR reads in MiXCR, keeping a single row per CDR3 protein. The sample consists of some 130,000 distinct CDR3 sequences, approximately 20% of them appearing once. V and J are TRBV10-3 and TRBJ2-5; 7 bases match TRBD1. The sequenced sample consisted of axillary lymph node tissue. The TCR comes from a female donor with breast cancer. Some clones in this sample may be carry-over from other donors' samples. In DNA, the CDR3 is TGTGCCATCAGCGCCGCGACAGGGTCACAAGAGACCCAGTACTTC. This gives the protein CAISAATGSQETQYF.